These 3 T cell receptor beta chains share one sample of origin, sequenced in a study of neurological immune-mediated disorders. TCRdb recomputed calls from the 5' RACE reads with MiXCR, one row per CDR3 protein. This sample has tens of thousands of distinct CDR3 sequences, with 4.5% to 7% found just once. Sequencing input: CD4+ T cells from blood. The receptors originated from a woman between 18 and 29 years old with multiple sclerosis.

The genes are TRBV30 and TRBJ1-1, with no clear D. CDR1 and CDR2 (germline): GTSNPN, SVGIG (reference sequence). Trimming took off 0 bases at V and 1 base at J, with 9 bases between the two ends. The length of the CDR3 is 14 residues. The CDR3 reads CAWSVRLPNTEAFF. The CDR3 nucleotides read TGTGCCTGGAGTGTACGGCTGCCGAACACTGAAGCTTTCTTT.

This clonotype was counted at least ten times. This chain uses TRBV14 with TRBJ1-6; TRBD1 might be the D (5 bases). The CDR3 totals 13 residues. Per the germline V gene, CDR1 is SGHDN and CDR2 is FVKESK. V lost 1 base, J lost 11 bases, and 9 bases lay in between. CDR3 loop: CASSQGGVTPLHF. For the CDR3, the DNA is TGTGCCAGCAGCCAAGGGGGGGTAACACCCCTCCACTTT.

This clonotype was recorded many times. The rearrangement joins TRBV7-2 to TRBJ2-5; the D is unclear. The length of the CDR3 is 11 residues. The germline V gene has CDR1 SGHTA and CDR2 FQGNSA. V lost 5 bases and J 6 bases, leaving 7 bases between the germline ends. In DNA form, the CDR3 reads TGTGCCAGCAGCCTGCTAAAGACCCAGTACTTC. Its translation: CASSLLKTQYF.